These T cell receptor beta chains were read from a single sample in a study of control samples from healthy donors and cancer patients. This table comes from immunoSEQ multiplex PCR, and its TCRdb copy is limited to in-frame clones, with some not included. The sample shows some 64,000 clones, more than 70% of them seen only once. The sample taken for sequencing was PBMCs. All receptors derive from a woman aged 50 to 65 with head and neck cancer. CDR3s include the opening cysteine and the closing phenylalanine or tryptophan. D genes are given only for firm matches. Size tells how often a clone was seen (once, few, many) or the class of an expanded clone, and some rows leave it out.

d_call j_call clone_size v_call cdr3_aa cdr3_nt
- TRBJ2-1 once TRBV18 CASSPSNSGNEQFF TGTGCCAGCTCACCAAGTAACTCCGGGAATGAGCAGTTCTTC
- TRBJ1-1 - TRBV7-9 CASSSLAEAFF TGTGCCAGCAGCTCCCTCGCTGAAGCTTTCTTT
TRBD2 TRBJ2-3 - TRBV24-1 CATSGLAESDTQYF TGTGCCACCAGTGGACTAGCGGAATCAGATACGCAGTATTTT
TRBD1 TRBJ1-2 - TRBV6-5 CASSRGPGEKGYTF TGTGCCAGCAGTAGGGGGCCAGGAGAGAAAGGCTACACCTTC
TRBD1 TRBJ2-2 - TRBV7-3 CASSWDSTGELFF TGTGCCAGCAGCTGGGACAGCACCGGGGAGCTGTTTTTT
TRBD1 TRBJ1-5 - TRBV19 CASGQDWSGNQPQHF TGTGCCAGTGGACAGGATTGGTCAGGCAATCAGCCCCAGCATTTT
- TRBJ2-6 - TRBV15 CATSRRSSGANVLTF TGTGCCACCAGCAGGAGGAGCTCTGGGGCCAACGTCCTGACTTTC
TRBD2 TRBJ2-5 - TRBV6-2/TRBV6-3 CASSYRGSGDKRTQYF TGTGCCAGCAGTTACCGGGGTAGCGGGGACAAGAGAACCCAGTACTTC
- TRBJ1-2 once TRBV30 CAWQTGDYGYTF TGTGCCTGGCAGACCGGAGACTATGGCTACACCTTC
- TRBJ1-5 - TRBV3-1/TRBV3-2 CASSQDWGIRQPQHF TGTGCCAGCAGCCAAGACTGGGGGATTCGCCAGCCCCAGCATTTT
- TRBJ2-5 - TRBV19 CASSPPPGPSLARETQYF TGTGCCAGTAGCCCCCCACCCGGACCTTCTCTAGCCCGAGAGACCCAGTACTTC
- TRBJ2-7 - TRBV28 CASSLSRFEQYF TGTGCCAGCAGTTTGTCGCGCTTCGAGCAGTACTTC
TRBD1 TRBJ1-6 - TRBV25-1 CASSSLGGNSPLHF TGTGCCAGCAGCTCCTTAGGGGGCAATTCACCCCTCCACTTT
- TRBJ2-1 - TRBV5-1 CASSLDHAPNNEQFF TGCGCCAGCAGCTTGGACCACGCCCCGAACAATGAGCAGTTCTTC
- TRBJ1-2 once TRBV15 CATSRGTASNYGYTF TGTGCCACCAGCAGGGGAACAGCCTCTAACTATGGCTACACCTTC
- TRBJ2-5 - TRBV7-9 CASSLAALRGTQYF TGTGCCAGCAGCTTAGCGGCGCTGAGGGGGACCCAGTACTTC
- TRBJ1-1 once TRBV18 CASSPATGYGTEAFF TGTGCCAGCTCACCAGCCACAGGGTATGGCACTGAAGCTTTCTTT
- TRBJ2-7 - TRBV2 CASRAGTVTYEQYF TGTGCCAGCAGGGCTGGGACGGTGACCTACGAGCAGTACTTC
- TRBJ2-2 - TRBV5-1 CASSLEAGNTGELFF TGCGCCAGCAGCTTGGAGGCAGGGAACACCGGGGAGCTGTTTTTT
TRBD1 TRBJ1-2 - TRBV10-3 CAISESRGRGYTF TGTGCCATCAGTGAGTCGAGGGGGCGAGGCTACACCTTC
- TRBJ2-6 - TRBV2 CASSNDRSSGANVLTF TGTGCCAGCAGTAACGACAGATCCTCTGGGGCCAACGTCCTGACTTTC
TRBD1 TRBJ1-2 few TRBV10-3 CASRHPSDRVKNYGYTF TGTGCCAGCAGACACCCGTCGGACAGGGTTAAGAACTATGGCTACACCTTC
- TRBJ2-7 - TRBV2 CASTRTGVGYYEQYF TGTGCCAGCACTAGGACTGGGGTAGGTTACTACGAGCAGTACTTC
- TRBJ2-7 - TRBV19 CASSIGAGREQYF TGTGCCAGTAGTATAGGGGCAGGGAGGGAGCAGTACTTC
- TRBJ2-1 - TRBV28 CASTMGPGNYNEQFF TGTGCCAGCACCATGGGGCCAGGCAACTACAATGAGCAGTTCTTC
- TRBJ1-1 - TRBV14 CASAGGYTEAFF TGTGCCAGCGCGGGAGGTTACACTGAAGCTTTCTTT
TRBD2 TRBJ2-7 - TRBV29-1 CSVDRGGTEQYF TGCAGCGTTGACCGGGGGGGCACGGAGCAGTACTTC
- TRBJ2-2 once TRBV14 CASSRDDRGTAGDTGELFF TGTGCCAGCAGCCGGGATGACAGGGGCACCGCGGGGGACACCGGGGAGCTGTTTTTT
TRBD1 TRBJ2-1 once TRBV7-9 CASSLQTGEFYNEQFF TGTGCCAGCAGCTTACAGACAGGGGAGTTCTACAATGAGCAGTTCTTC
TRBD1 TRBJ1-6 - TRBV27 CASSKTGSSYNSPLHF TGTGCCAGCAGTAAGACAGGGAGCTCCTATAATTCACCCCTCCACTTT
- TRBJ2-2 - TRBV5-1 CASSLIGRGRSGELFF TGCGCCAGCAGCTTGATCGGCCGGGGGCGGAGCGGGGAGCTGTTTTTT
TRBD1 TRBJ1-6 - TRBV27 CASRKLGTGGRDSPLHF TGTGCCAGCAGAAAGCTTGGGACAGGGGGCCGAGATTCACCCCTCCACTTT
TRBD1 TRBJ2-5 - TRBV9 CASSSRGTGEETQYF TGTGCCAGCAGCTCACGCGGGACAGGAGAGGAGACCCAGTACTTC
- TRBJ2-6 few TRBV9 CASSARVGAGANVLTF TGTGCCAGCAGCGCTAGGGTAGGGGCTGGGGCCAACGTCCTGACTTTC
- TRBJ1-1 once TRBV11-3 CASSLTQGTEAFF TGTGCCAGCAGCTTAACCCAGGGGACTGAAGCTTTCTTT
- TRBJ2-2 - TRBV28 CASRQGALAGELFF TGTGCCAGCCGGCAGGGAGCCCTGGCCGGGGAGCTGTTTTTT
TRBD1 TRBJ1-5 - TRBV2 CASSPSGQGGQPQHF TGTGCCAGCAGCCCCTCGGGACAGGGCGGTCAGCCCCAGCATTTT
- TRBJ1-1 - TRBV15 CATSRVLGQNTEAFF TGTGCCACCAGCAGAGTTCTCGGACAGAACACTGAAGCTTTCTTT
TRBD1 TRBJ1-1 - TRBV30 CAWADRANTEAFF TGTGCCTGGGCCGACAGGGCGAACACTGAAGCTTTCTTT
TRBD1 TRBJ2-3 - TRBV2 CASSGPGQVINTQYF TGTGCCAGCAGCGGTCCGGGACAGGTGATCAATACGCAGTATTTT
- TRBJ2-2 - TRBV19 CASRDSINTGELFF TGTGCCAGTAGGGATTCGATAAACACCGGGGAGCTGTTTTTT
- TRBJ2-2 few TRBV5-1 CASSLSATNTGELFF TGCGCCAGCAGCTTGTCGGCTACGAACACCGGGGAGCTGTTTTTT
- TRBJ2-2 - TRBV28 CAAHPGVTGELFF TGTGCCGCCCATCCGGGGGTAACCGGGGAGCTGTTTTTT